A single sample gave rise to the 8 T cell receptor beta chains below, sequenced in a study of blood T cells in healthy people across ages. A J-beta primer mix and a sample-barcoded 5' primer were used in a second PCR of roughly 7 to 12 cycles. One entry per CDR3 protein, called by TCRdb with MiXCR from the 5' RACE reads. The data show fewer than 800,000 distinct CDR3 sequences, roughly 32% seen once. The sequenced sample was blood. The receptors were sampled from a woman older than 75 in good health.

The rearrangement joins TRBV5-1 to TRBJ2-7; D is uncertain. Trimming stripped 2 bases from V and 5 bases from J, with 8 bases between. The CDR3 consists of 12 residues. Germline CDR1 is SGHRS and CDR2 is YFSETQ. CDR3: CASSFGPDEQYF. For the CDR3, the DNA is TGCGCCAGCAGCTTTGGACCAGACGAGCAGTACTTC.

Concerning this clonotype: Given a much more abundant clone one base away, this may be a read error. The J gene is TRBJ2-1, the V gene TRBV7-2, with 9 positions matching TRBD2. Germline V CDR1 and CDR2: SGHTA, FQGNSA. The CDR3 spans 15 residues. The CDR3 DNA reads TGTGCCAGCAGCGTAGCGGGGGCCCAGTACAATGAGCGGTTCTTC. Residues: CASSVAGAQYNERFF.

The chain uses TRBV7-2 and TRBJ2-7; 10 bases align to TRBD2. The CDR3 extends over 15 amino acids. Germline V gives CDR1 SGHTA, CDR2 FQGNSA. The CDR3, as DNA: TGTGTCGGCAGCAATAGCGGGGGGAAATCCTACGAGCAGTACTTC. It encodes CVGSNSGGKSYEQYF.

There are many counts of this clonotype. The chain has TRBV7-2 and TRBJ2-7, with D tentatively TRBD1 (7 bases). V was pared by 5 bases and J by 3 bases, with 17 bases between. CDR3 size: 15 residues. Per the germline V gene, CDR1 is SGHTA and CDR2 is FQGNSA. The CDR3 DNA is TGTGCCAGCAGCACCGCGGGACAGAGTTACTACGAGCAGTACTTC. Amino acid sequence: CASSTAGQSYYEQYF. Combining the CDR3 with reference TRBV7-2 and TRBJ2-7 gives the whole variable domain GAGVSQSPSNKVTEKGKDVELRCDPISGHTALYWYRQSLGQGLEFLIYFQGNSAPDKSGLPSDRFSAERTGGSVSTLTIQRTQQEDSAVYLCASSTAGQSYYEQYFGPGTRLTVT.

This clonotype showed up just a few times. The chain uses TRBV21-1 and TRBJ1-5; the table calls TRBD1, which could not be checked here. TRBV21-1 is flagged as a pseudogene. This CDR3 spans 18 amino acids. In DNA form, the CDR3 reads TGTGCCAGCAGCAAACCGGGACAGGGGGTATGGAGCAATCAGCCCCAGCATTTT. Its protein product is CASSKPGQGVWSNQPQHF.

A few counts support this clonotype. A single base separates this from a much larger clone, so it may be a read error. The genes are TRBV7-6 and TRBJ2-1; D is tentatively TRBD1 or TRBD2 (6 bases each). The last part of the DNA fits TRBJ2-7 better; the J call may be wrong. Per germline, CDR1 SGHVS and CDR2 FNYEAQ. CDR3 length: 16 residues. The CDR3 nucleotides are TGTGCCAGCAGCGCTAGACTAGTGGGGGGCTACAATGAGCAGTACTTC. Residues: CASSARLVGGYNEQYF.

This chain uses TRBV7-9 with TRBJ2-3, with a possible D match to TRBD1 (5 bases). V lost 7 bases to trimming and J lost 6 bases, with 14 bases between them. Germline V lookup: CDR1 SEHNR, CDR2 FQNEAQ (reference sequence). The CDR3 sequence is 13 residues long. The CDR3 reads CASKAGPVDTQYF. In DNA, the CDR3 is TGTGCCAGCAAAGCAGGGCCAGTCGATACGCAGTATTTT.

This clonotype was detected many times. The chain has TRBV9 and TRBJ2-3; D may be TRBD1 or TRBD2 (5 bases each). There are 13 residues in the CDR3. The germline CDR1 and CDR2 sequences are SGDLS and YYNGEE. The V and J ends lost 5 bases and 5 bases respectively, with 12 bases between them. The CDR3 region has the DNA TGTGCCAGCAGTGTCGGGGCGGGAGATACGCAGTATTTT. Protein: CASSVGAGDTQYF. Full variable domain (rest looked up from reference TRBV9 and TRBJ2-3): DSGVTQTPKHLITATGQRVTLRCSPRSGDLSVYWYQQSLDQGLQFLIQYYNGEERAKGNILERFSAQQFPDLHSELNLSSLELGDSALYFCASSVGAGDTQYFGPGTRLTVL.